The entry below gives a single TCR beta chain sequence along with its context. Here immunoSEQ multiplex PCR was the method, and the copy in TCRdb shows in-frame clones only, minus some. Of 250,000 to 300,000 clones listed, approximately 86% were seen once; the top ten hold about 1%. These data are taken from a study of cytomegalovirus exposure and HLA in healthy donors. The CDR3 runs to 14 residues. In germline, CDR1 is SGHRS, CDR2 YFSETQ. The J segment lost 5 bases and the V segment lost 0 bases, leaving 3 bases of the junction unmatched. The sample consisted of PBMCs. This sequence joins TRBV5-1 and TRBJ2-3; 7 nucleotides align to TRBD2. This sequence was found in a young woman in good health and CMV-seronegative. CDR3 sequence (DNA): TGCGCCAGCAGCTTGGAGCGGGAATTAGATACGCAGTATTTT. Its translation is CASSLERELDTQYF.